This T cell receptor (beta chain) was documented in a study of blood T cells in healthy people across ages. Study at large: Per two T cells, template switching captured roughly one barcoded beta molecule.

Looked up from germline, CDR1 is SGHTA and CDR2 is FQGNSA. This CDR3 comprises 16 residues. Germline trimming cut 5 bases from V and 4 bases from J; bases unmatched to any gene: 11. Combining a sample-barcoded 5' primer with a J-beta primer mix, a second PCR ran for roughly 7 to 11 cycles. TCRdb passed the 5' RACE reads through MiXCR, listing each CDR3 protein once. The sample consists of roughly 1.9 million distinct CDR3 sequences, more than 35% of them appearing once. The chain links TRBV7-2 to TRBJ2-7, with 10 nucleotides matching TRBD1. Source material: blood. This receptor was taken from a human donor in good health. The CDR3: CASSPYNRDRGYEQYF. CDR3 sequence (DNA): TGTGCCAGCAGCCCATACAACCGGGACAGGGGATACGAGCAGTACTTC.